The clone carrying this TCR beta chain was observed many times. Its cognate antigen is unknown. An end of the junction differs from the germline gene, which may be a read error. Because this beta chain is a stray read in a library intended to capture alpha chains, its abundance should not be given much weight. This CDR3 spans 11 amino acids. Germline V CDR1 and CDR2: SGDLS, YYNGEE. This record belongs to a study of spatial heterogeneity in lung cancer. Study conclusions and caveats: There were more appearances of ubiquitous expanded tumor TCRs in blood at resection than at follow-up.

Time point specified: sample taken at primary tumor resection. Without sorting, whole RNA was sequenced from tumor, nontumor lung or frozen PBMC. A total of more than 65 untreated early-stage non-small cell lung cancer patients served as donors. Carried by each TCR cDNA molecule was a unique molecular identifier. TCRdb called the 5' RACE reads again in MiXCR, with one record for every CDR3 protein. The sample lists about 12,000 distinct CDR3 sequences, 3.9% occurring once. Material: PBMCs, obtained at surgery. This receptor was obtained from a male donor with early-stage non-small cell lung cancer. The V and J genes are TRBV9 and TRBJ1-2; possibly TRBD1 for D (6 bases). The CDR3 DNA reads TGTGCCAGCAGCGCCCGACAGGAGATGTTCTTC. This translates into CASSARQEMFF.